The 27 T cell receptor beta chains below come from one sample, sequenced in a study of cytomegalovirus exposure and HLA in healthy donors. PCR used 60 Vbeta primers and 13 Jbeta primers. Some clones are missing from TCRdb's copy, which holds only in-frame ones; the method was immunoSEQ multiplex PCR. In the table there are under 200,000 clones, 84% of which are singletons. The sequencing sample was made of PBMCs. The receptors were gathered from a man aged 25-45 years in good health and CMV-seronegative.

J is TRBJ2-7 and V is TRBV28; TRBD2 matches at 7 bases. Germline CDR1 MDHEN, CDR2 SYDVKM. The CDR3 consists of 13 residues. CDR3 region: CGASGPPYYEQYF. As DNA, the CDR3 is TGTGGGGCTAGCGGCCCTCCCTACTACGAGCAGTACTTC. The whole variable domain, filled in from reference TRBV28 and TRBJ2-7, reads DVKVTQSSRYLVKRTGEKVFLECVQDMDHENMFWYRQDPGLGLRLIYFSYDVKMKEKGDIPEGYSVSREKKERFSLILESASTNQTSMYLCGASGPPYYEQYFGPGTRLTVT.

V is TRBV6-5 and J is TRBJ2-5; TRBD2 matches at 7 bases. The germline V gene has CDR1 MNHEY and CDR2 SVGAGI. Losses at the gene ends were 2 bases for V and 1 base for J; bases not matched to a gene: 4. This CDR3 contains 15 residues. The CDR3 reads CASSYGGGLQETQYF. The CDR3 nucleotides read TGTGCCAGCAGTTACGGGGGGGGTCTCCAAGAGACCCAGTACTTC.

This clone has more than one count but fewer than ten. The V and J genes are TRBV7-2 and TRBJ2-1, with 13 bases lining up with TRBD2. The length of the CDR3 is 18 residues. Germline V lookup: CDR1 SGHTA, CDR2 FQGNSA. After removal of 2 bases from V and 8 bases from J, the junction contained 12 bases not matched to a gene. The chain's CDR3 is CASSLPEPLAGGGHEQFF. The CDR3 nucleotides read TGTGCCAGCAGCTTACCCGAACCACTAGCGGGAGGGGGCCATGAGCAGTTCTTC. Variable domain in full (rest from reference TRBV7-2 and TRBJ2-1): GAGVSQSPSNKVTEKGKDVELRCDPISGHTALYWYRQSLGQGLEFLIYFQGNSAPDKSGLPSDRFSAERTGGSVSTLTIQRTQQEDSAVYLCASSLPEPLAGGGHEQFFGPGTRLTVL.

The rearrangement links TRBV5-6 to TRBJ1-2, with D possibly TRBD1 on 5 matching bases. V dropped 4 bases and J dropped 5 bases, with 21 bases sitting between them. CDR3 length equals 16 residues. Looked up from germline, CDR1 is SGHDT and CDR2 is YYEEEE. CDR3 sequence: CASSHSGTGDVYGYTF. The CDR3 DNA sequence: TGTGCCAGCAGCCATTCTGGGACGGGGGACGTTTATGGCTACACCTTC.

This chain joins TRBV28 and TRBJ2-1, with a weak D call TRBD1 (6 bases). The length of the CDR3 is 12 residues. With 1 base removed from V and 15 bases from J, the gap between germline ends came to 13 bases. Germline CDR1 and CDR2: MDHEN and SYDVKM. The CDR3 DNA is TGTGCCAGCAGTTTATTCCCCGACAGGAGGTTCTTC. Residues: CASSLFPDRRFF. The variable domain in full, completed from reference TRBV28 and TRBJ2-1, reads DVKVTQSSRYLVKRTGEKVFLECVQDMDHENMFWYRQDPGLGLRLIYFSYDVKMKEKGDIPEGYSVSREKKERFSLILESASTNQTSMYLCASSLFPDRRFFGPGTRLTVL.

The V and J genes are TRBV5-1 and TRBJ1-1; 8 nucleotides align to TRBD1. CDR3 length: 15 residues. Germline CDR1 is SGHRS and CDR2 is YFSETQ. J was trimmed by 6 bases and V by 1 base; bases with no gene match: 8. CDR3 residues: CASSLRPEGQAEAFF. The CDR3 region has the DNA TGCGCCAGCAGCTTGCGCCCGGAGGGACAGGCTGAAGCTTTCTTT.

The CDR3 DNA follows: TGTGCCAGCACCGCAGCGGGTAGCGGGTCCTCCTACGAGCAGTACTTC. It translates to CASTAAGSGSSYEQYF. The J gene is TRBJ2-7, the V gene TRBV7-8; 7 bases are a match to TRBD2. Germline V gene lookup returns CDR1 SGHVS and CDR2 FQNEAQ. This CDR3 is built from 16 residues. Trimming cost V 7 bases and J 0 bases; bases outside gene matches: 12.

The chain recombines TRBV11-1 with TRBJ2-1, with 12 nucleotides matching TRBD1. There are 17 residues in the CDR3. Trimming cost V 2 bases and J 7 bases; bases outside gene matches: 9. Germline loops: CDR1 SGHAT, CDR2 FQDESV (reference sequence). CDR3 region: CASSLRTRDRGRNEQFF. CDR3 nucleotides: TGTGCCAGCAGCTTACGGACCCGGGACAGGGGGCGAAATGAGCAGTTCTTC.

J is TRBJ2-7 and V is TRBV5-5, with 9 positions matching TRBD1. Losses at the gene ends were 4 bases for V and 7 bases for J; bases not matched to a gene: 3. The CDR3 has 12 amino acids. In germline, CDR1 is SGHKS, CDR2 YYEKEE (reference sequence). The chain's CDR3 is CASSLDRGEQYF. DNA of the CDR3: TGTGCCAGCAGCCTGGACAGGGGTGAGCAGTACTTC.

The V and J genes are TRBV5-4 and TRBJ2-3, with TRBD2 identical over 8 bases. CDR3 size: 16 residues. V lost 0 bases, J lost 2 bases, and 5 bases stayed unmatched. CDR1 is SGHNT, CDR2 YYREEE, per germline (reference sequence). The CDR3: CASSLGGRRITDTQYF. CDR3 in DNA: TGTGCCAGCAGCTTGGGCGGGAGGAGGATCACAGATACGCAGTATTTT.

The chain uses TRBV18 and TRBJ1-3; possible D gene TRBD1, 5 bases. Trimming took off 3 bases at V and 0 bases at J, with 6 bases between the two ends. This CDR3 has 14 amino acids. Germline V gene sequence: CDR1 KGHSH, CDR2 LQKENI. The CDR3 sequence: CASSPTASGNTIYF. DNA of the CDR3: TGTGCCAGCTCACCGACAGCCTCTGGAAACACCATATATTTT.

The chain carries TRBV29-1 and TRBJ2-7, with 10 bases identical to TRBD1. Losses at the gene ends were 4 bases for V and 4 bases for J; bases not matched to a gene: 10. This CDR3 spans 15 amino acids. Germline V gene lookup returns CDR1 SQVTM and CDR2 ANQGSEA. The CDR3: CSVGDPTGGIYEQYF. The CDR3, as DNA: TGCAGCGTTGGGGATCCGACAGGGGGCATATACGAGCAGTACTTC.

The J gene is TRBJ2-5, the V gene TRBV7-8, with D maybe TRBD2 (6 bases). This CDR3 contains 20 residues. V lost 3 bases and J lost 4, with 30 bases in between. Germline V lookup: CDR1 SGHVS, CDR2 FQNEAQ. The CDR3 spells CASSLSVGLRRDMGSETQYF. For the CDR3, the DNA is TGTGCCAGCAGCTTGTCCGTGGGACTCCGCCGGGATATGGGGTCAGAGACCCAGTACTTC.

The rearrangement uses TRBV5-1 and TRBJ2-3; 8 bases match TRBD2. Germline CDR1 SGHRS, CDR2 YFSETQ. This CDR3 has 16 amino acids. Trimming cost V 3 bases and J 0 bases; bases outside gene matches: 6. CDR3: CASSSGLAPSTDTQYF. CDR3 bases: TGCGCCAGCAGCTCAGGACTAGCACCAAGCACAGATACGCAGTATTTT.

The chain has TRBV18 and TRBJ1-1; D perhaps matches TRBD1 (5 bases). Germline V gene lookup returns CDR1 KGHSH and CDR2 LQKENI. V dropped 2 bases and J dropped 7 bases, with 11 bases sitting between them. CDR3 size: 13 residues. The CDR3 is CASSPVPGIEAFF. The CDR3 region has the DNA TGTGCCAGCTCACCAGTTCCAGGGATTGAAGCTTTCTTT.

The genes are TRBV29-1 and TRBJ2-1, with D possibly matching TRBD2 (5 bases). V was pared by 8 bases and J by 0 bases, with 11 bases between. The CDR3 has 13 residues. Germline-derived CDR1 and CDR2 are SQVTM and ANQGSEA. DNA for the CDR3: TGCAGCTTGGGAGCAGCCTCCTACAATGAGCAGTTCTTC. Protein sequence: CSLGAASYNEQFF.

This chain links TRBV18 with TRBJ2-2; D gene ambiguous. Trimming removed 3 bases at V and 7 bases at J, with 9 bases between. The CDR3 sequence is 13 residues long. Germline-derived CDR1 and CDR2 are KGHSH and LQKENI. Here the CDR3 DNA reads TGTGCCAGCTCACCTTCAGAGGACGGGGAGCTGTTTTTT. Translated: CASSPSEDGELFF.

The V gene is TRBV7-3, the J gene TRBJ1-4; D gene uncertain. V lost 5 bases, J lost 4 bases, and 11 bases lay in between. The CDR3 runs 14 residues. Germline-derived CDR1 and CDR2 are SGHTA and FQGTGA. The CDR3 reads CASSPGKYNEKLFF. In DNA, the CDR3 is TGTGCCAGCAGCCCAGGTAAGTATAATGAAAAACTGTTTTTT.

The chain uses TRBV19 and TRBJ1-2; TRBD1 matches 8 bases. Germline V gene data show CDR1 as LNHDA and CDR2 as SQIVND (reference sequence). There are 15 residues in the CDR3. Trimming at V came to 5 bases and at J to 4 bases, leaving 9 bases not matched to a gene. In nucleotides, the CDR3 is TGTGCCAGTAGTTCGGGGACAGGCTTTGCCTATGGCTACACCTTC. This sequence encodes CASSSGTGFAYGYTF.

V and J are TRBV2 and TRBJ1-2; D unresolved. The CDR3 loop spans 13 amino acids. Germline V gene lookup returns CDR1 SNHLY and CDR2 FYNNEI. V shed 3 bases and J shed 8 bases, with 13 bases lying between them. The CDR3 loop reads CASSDPGLSGYTF. The CDR3, as DNA: TGTGCCAGCAGTGACCCGGGTCTGAGCGGCTACACCTTC.

This clone has only one observation. The chain joins TRBV4-1 to TRBJ2-5, with D possibly TRBD2 on 7 matching bases. The closer fit of TRBJ2-7 to the DNA end suggests the J call may be wrong. This CDR3 is 15 amino acids long. Germline loops: CDR1 MGHRA, CDR2 YSYEKL. For the CDR3, the DNA is TGCGCCAGCAGCCAAGGGGGGGGGCAGGGATACGAGCAGTACTTC. Translating gives CASSQGGGQGYEQYF.

This clone came up once. The chain couples TRBV9 to TRBJ2-3; 7 bases agree with TRBD1. V was clipped by 4 bases and J by 3 bases; unmatched bases: 8. Germline V lookup: CDR1 SGDLS, CDR2 YYNGEE. The CDR3 sequence is 15 residues long. The CDR3 is CASSPPGTATDTQYF. The CDR3 region has the DNA TGTGCCAGCAGCCCTCCCGGGACAGCGACAGATACGCAGTATTTT.

The sample holds one count of this clone. The V and J genes are TRBV10-2 and TRBJ2-2; 7 bases fit TRBD1. The V and J ends lost 6 bases and 0 bases, in that order; junction bases with no gene match: 4. The CDR3 sequence is 15 residues long. Looked up from germline, CDR1 is WSHSY and CDR2 is SAAADI. CDR3 nucleotides: TGCGCCAGCAGAACCGGGACAGCGAACACCGGGGAGCTGTTTTTT. Encoded protein: CASRTGTANTGELFF.

This clone came up once. J is TRBJ1-4 and V is TRBV4-3; D is uncertain. CDR3 length: 19 amino acids. The V end lost 1 base, the J end lost 5 bases, and 23 bases lay between the germline ends. Germline V CDR1 and CDR2: LGHNA, YSLEER. DNA for the CDR3: TGCGCCAGCAGCCAAGCTGCCGGGAAATCCGTAAAAGAAAATGAAAAACTGTTTTTT. It encodes CASSQAAGKSVKENEKLFF.

There are a few counts of this clone. This chain joins TRBV5-1 and TRBJ1-2; D is perhaps TRBD1 (6 bases). The germline CDR1 and CDR2 sequences are SGHRS and YFSETQ. Trimming shortened V by 2 bases and J by 3 bases, and 17 bases separated the two germline ends. The CDR3 totals 16 residues. Here the CDR3 DNA reads TGCGCCAGCAGCTTAGCCGGCGCAGGGACACACTATGGCTACACCTTC. Translation: CASSLAGAGTHYGYTF.

The V call is TRBV5-4, the J call TRBJ1-2, with D possibly TRBD1 on 5 matching bases. The V gene's germline CDR1 is SGHNT and CDR2 YYREEE (reference sequence). CDR3 length: 14 residues. Trimming took 5 bases from V and 8 from J, leaving 19 bases between them. The CDR3 sequence: CASRDQQGASGYTF. CDR3 bases: TGTGCCAGCAGGGACCAGCAGGGTGCTTCAGGCTACACCTTC.

This chain connects TRBV2 to TRBJ2-7; D unclear. V was cut by 4 bases and J by 2 bases, with 9 bases left in between. Germline CDR1 is SNHLY and CDR2 is FYNNEI. The CDR3 sequence is 13 residues long. CDR3 nucleotides: TGTGCCAGCAGTGTCTTTCAGGCCTACGAGCAGTACTTC. Translated, it gives CASSVFQAYEQYF.